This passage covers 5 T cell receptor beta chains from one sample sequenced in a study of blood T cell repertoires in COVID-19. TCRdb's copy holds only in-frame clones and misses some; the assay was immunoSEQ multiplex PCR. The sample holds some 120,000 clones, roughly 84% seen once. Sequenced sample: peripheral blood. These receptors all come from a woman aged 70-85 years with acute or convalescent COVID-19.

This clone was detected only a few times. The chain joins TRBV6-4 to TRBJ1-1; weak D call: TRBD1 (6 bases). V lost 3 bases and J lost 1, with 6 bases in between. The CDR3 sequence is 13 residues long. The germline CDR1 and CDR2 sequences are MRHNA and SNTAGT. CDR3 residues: CASSEGANTEAFF. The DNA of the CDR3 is TGTGCCAGCAGTGAGGGGGCGAACACTGAAGCTTTCTTT.

Written as DNA, the CDR3 is TGTGCCAGTCAGGACAGGGGGACTGAAGCTTTCTTT. This translates into CASQDRGTEAFF. The chain is built from TRBV19 and TRBJ1-1; 10 nucleotides align to TRBD1. With 8 bases clipped from V and 5 bases from J, the junction kept 2 bases outside the gene matches. The CDR3 is made up of 12 amino acids. Germline values: CDR1 LNHDA, CDR2 SQIVND (reference sequence).

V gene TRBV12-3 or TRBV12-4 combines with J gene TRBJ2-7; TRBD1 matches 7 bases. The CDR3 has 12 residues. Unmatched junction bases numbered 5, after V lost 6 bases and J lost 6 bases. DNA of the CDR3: TGTGCCAGCAGCTCGACAGGGCGCGAGCAGTACTTC. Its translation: CASSSTGREQYF.

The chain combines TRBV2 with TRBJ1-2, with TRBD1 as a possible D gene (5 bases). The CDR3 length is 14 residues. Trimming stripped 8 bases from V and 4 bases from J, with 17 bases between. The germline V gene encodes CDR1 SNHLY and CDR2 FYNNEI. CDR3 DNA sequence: TGTGCCAGCTCCCTCGGGGGGGGAGGCTATGGCTACACCTTC. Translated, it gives CASSLGGGGYGYTF.

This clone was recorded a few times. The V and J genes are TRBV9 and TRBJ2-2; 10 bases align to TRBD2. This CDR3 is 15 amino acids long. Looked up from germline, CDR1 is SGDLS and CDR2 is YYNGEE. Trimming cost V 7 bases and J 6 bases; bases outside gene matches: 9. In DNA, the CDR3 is TGTGCCAGCTCCCTGGGGCTAGCGGGAGCCGGGGAGCTGTTTTTT. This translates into CASSLGLAGAGELFF. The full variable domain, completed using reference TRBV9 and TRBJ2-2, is DSGVTQTPKHLITATGQRVTLRCSPRSGDLSVYWYQQSLDQGLQFLIQYYNGEERAKGNILERFSAQQFPDLHSELNLSSLELGDSALYFCASSLGLAGAGELFFGEGSRLTVL.